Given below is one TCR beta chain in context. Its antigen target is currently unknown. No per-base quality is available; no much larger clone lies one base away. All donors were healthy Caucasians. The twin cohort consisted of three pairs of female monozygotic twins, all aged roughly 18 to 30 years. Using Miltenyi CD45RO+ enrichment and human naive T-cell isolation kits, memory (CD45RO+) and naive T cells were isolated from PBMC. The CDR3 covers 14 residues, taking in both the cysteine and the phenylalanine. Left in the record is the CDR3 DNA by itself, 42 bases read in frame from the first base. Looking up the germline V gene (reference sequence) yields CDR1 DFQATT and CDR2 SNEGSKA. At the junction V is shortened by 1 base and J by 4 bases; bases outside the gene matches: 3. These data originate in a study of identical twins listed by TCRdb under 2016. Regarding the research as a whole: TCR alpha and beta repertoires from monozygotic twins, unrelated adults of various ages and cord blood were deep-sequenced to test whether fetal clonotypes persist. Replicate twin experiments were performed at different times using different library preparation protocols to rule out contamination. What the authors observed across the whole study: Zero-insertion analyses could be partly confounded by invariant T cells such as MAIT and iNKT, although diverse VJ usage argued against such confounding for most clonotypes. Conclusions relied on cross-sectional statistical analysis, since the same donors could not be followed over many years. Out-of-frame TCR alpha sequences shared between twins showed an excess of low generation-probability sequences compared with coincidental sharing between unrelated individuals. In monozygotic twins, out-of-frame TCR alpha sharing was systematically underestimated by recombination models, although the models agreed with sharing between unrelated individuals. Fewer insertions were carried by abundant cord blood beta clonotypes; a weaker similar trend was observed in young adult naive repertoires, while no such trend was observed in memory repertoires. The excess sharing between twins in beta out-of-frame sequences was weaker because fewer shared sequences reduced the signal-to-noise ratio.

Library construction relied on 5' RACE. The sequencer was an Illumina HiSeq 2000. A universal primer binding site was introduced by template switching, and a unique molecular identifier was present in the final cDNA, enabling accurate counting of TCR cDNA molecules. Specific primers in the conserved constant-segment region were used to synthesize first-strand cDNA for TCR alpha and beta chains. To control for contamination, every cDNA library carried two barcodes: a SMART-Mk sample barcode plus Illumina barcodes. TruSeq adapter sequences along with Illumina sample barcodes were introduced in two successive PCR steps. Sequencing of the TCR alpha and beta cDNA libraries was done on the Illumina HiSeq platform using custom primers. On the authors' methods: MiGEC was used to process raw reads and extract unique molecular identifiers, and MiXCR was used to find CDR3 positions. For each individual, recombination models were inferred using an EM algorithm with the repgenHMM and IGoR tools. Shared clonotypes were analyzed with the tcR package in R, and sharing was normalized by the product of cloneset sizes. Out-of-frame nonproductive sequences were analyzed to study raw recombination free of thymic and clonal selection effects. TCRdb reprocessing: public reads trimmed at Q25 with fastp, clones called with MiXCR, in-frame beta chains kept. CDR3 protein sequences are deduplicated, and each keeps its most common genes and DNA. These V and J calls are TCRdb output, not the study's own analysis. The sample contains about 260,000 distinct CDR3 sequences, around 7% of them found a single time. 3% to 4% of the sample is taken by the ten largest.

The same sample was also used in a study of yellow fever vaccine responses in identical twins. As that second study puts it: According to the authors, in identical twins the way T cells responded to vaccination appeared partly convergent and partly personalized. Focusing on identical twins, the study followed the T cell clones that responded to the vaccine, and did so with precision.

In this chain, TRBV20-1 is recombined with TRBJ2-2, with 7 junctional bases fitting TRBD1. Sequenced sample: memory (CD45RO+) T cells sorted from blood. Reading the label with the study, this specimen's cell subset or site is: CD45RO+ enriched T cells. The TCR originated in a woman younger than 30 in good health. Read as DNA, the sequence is TGCAGTGCTAGAGCTCAGGGGGTCACCGGGGAGCTGTTTTTT. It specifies CSARAQGVTGELFF.